Given below is one TCR beta chain in context. The antigen remains undetermined. V was trimmed by 5 bases and J by 0 bases, leaving 11 bases between them. CDR3 length equals 15 residues. Germline-derived CDR1 and CDR2 are LNHDA and SQIVND (reference sequence). The PCR used 60 Vbeta and 13 Jbeta primers. As originally analysed: The authors later counted 70 million to 85 million unique TCR beta chains, some 12 million of them shared. Assay used: immunoSEQ multiplex PCR; TCRdb lists only in-frame clones, some missing. From that table come the V and J calls and clone size; the DNA was used to work out D and trimming. Of 130,000 to 150,000 clones in the sample, approximately 72% were seen once. The data derive from a study of cytomegalovirus exposure and HLA in healthy donors. Study-level background: In terms of ancestry, the Caucasian-associated cluster contained 75% to 90% of the approximately 400 genotyped donors. Findings of the study overall: Researchers reportedly found TCR beta sequences accurately predicted most subjects' HLA-A and HLA-B alleles.

Sequencing input: PBMCs. The rearrangement links TRBV19 to TRBJ2-4; D might be TRBD1 (6 bases). The receptor comes from a man aged 40-55 years in good health and CMV-seronegative. The CDR3 DNA follows: TGTGCCAGTAGTGTGGACAGCCAAGCCAAAAACATTCAGTACTTC. Translation gives CASSVDSQAKNIQYF.